One sample yielded the 31 T cell receptor beta chains listed below, sequenced in a study of blood T cells in healthy people across ages. Combining a sample-barcoded 5' primer with a J-beta primer mix, a second PCR ran for about 7 to 11 cycles. TCRdb called the 5' RACE reads again in MiXCR, with one record for every CDR3 protein. The table records 1.5 million to 2 million distinct CDR3 sequences, roughly 50% of them present only once. Specimen: blood. These receptors were taken from a woman in her 40s in good health.

The chain combines TRBV28 with TRBJ2-7; D unresolved. This CDR3 region has 11 residues. Deletions cut 4 bases from V and 5 bases from J, with 6 bases between. Germline V lookup: CDR1 MDHEN, CDR2 SYDVKM. In nucleotides, the CDR3 is TGTGCCAGCAGTTGGATCCACGAGCAGTACTTC. It translates to CASSWIHEQYF.

The V call is TRBV7-2, the J call TRBJ2-5, with D possibly being TRBD2 (6 bases). Between the trimmed V and J ends, which lost 0 bases and 3 bases, there was a span of 17 bases. This CDR3 has 17 residues. Germline-derived CDR1 and CDR2 are SGHTA and FQGNSA. The CDR3 coding sequence is TGTGCCAGCAGCTTAGCGGGGAGCGGGTTGGGGAAAGAGACCCAGTACTTC. It is translated as CASSLAGSGLGKETQYF.

This clonotype was seen a few times. The J gene is TRBJ2-3, the V gene TRBV10-3; D is possibly TRBD1 (6 bases). Trimming removed 0 bases from V and 3 bases from J, with 13 bases in between. Per germline, CDR1 ENHRY and CDR2 SYGVKD. The CDR3 length is 16 residues. The DNA of the CDR3 is TGTGCCATCAGTGAGTCGGGCAGGGGAGCGACAGATACGCAGTATTTT. It codes for CAISESGRGATDTQYF.

This chain connects TRBV12-3 or TRBV12-4 to TRBJ1-5, with D unresolved. Trimming took 5 bases from V and 1 from J, leaving 12 bases between them. The CDR3 is made up of 15 amino acids. CDR3 coding DNA: TGTGCCAGCAGTGATCTCACGGGGAGCAATCAGCCCCAGCATTTT. Amino acids: CASSDLTGSNQPQHF.

About this clonotype: This clone may be a read error of a much larger clone one base away. This chain uses TRBV13 with TRBJ2-5; 8 bases align to TRBD1. The tail of the sequence fits TRBJ2-1 better, so the J call may be wrong. Germline V gene data show CDR1 as PRHDT and CDR2 as FYEKMQ (reference sequence). The CDR3 consists of 15 residues. CDR3 loop: CASSLGTGAEETQFF. The CDR3 nucleotides are TGTGCCAGCAGCTTAGGGACAGGGGCGGAAGAGACCCAGTTCTTC.

This clonotype was observed a handful of times. The chain is built from TRBV7-2 and TRBJ1-2; D is possibly TRBD1 (6 bases). This CDR3 comprises 13 residues. Trimming cost V 2 bases and J 6 bases, with 10 bases left between them. In germline, CDR1 is SGHTA, CDR2 FQGNSA. The CDR3 region is CASSLRTADGYTF. The CDR3 coding sequence is TGTGCCAGCAGCTTAAGGACAGCTGATGGCTACACCTTC.

This clonotype was seen just once. The chain combines TRBV27 with TRBJ1-1; perhaps TRBD1 as D (5 bases). V dropped 6 bases and J dropped 3 bases, with 14 bases sitting between them. Germline V gene sequence: CDR1 MNHEY, CDR2 SMNVEV (reference sequence). This CDR3 region has 14 residues. This CDR3 reads CASRPGPGDTEAFF. CDR3 bases: TGTGCCAGCAGGCCGGGACCCGGGGACACTGAAGCTTTCTTT.

A remark on this clonotype: The junction and the germline gene differ at one end; a read error may be behind it. V gene TRBV4-1 combines with J gene TRBJ1-6; D unresolved. This CDR3 comprises 15 residues. Germline V gives CDR1 MGHRA, CDR2 YSYEKL. The CDR3 region has the DNA TGCGCCAGCAGCCAAGACAAACTGACATCGGCGCCCCCCCACTTT. This codes for CASSQDKLTSAPPHF.

This clonotype occurred a few times. V gene TRBV5-1 combines with J gene TRBJ2-1, with 13 bases identical to TRBD2. With 3 bases clipped from V and 9 bases from J, the junction kept 9 bases outside the gene matches. Germline V gene data show CDR1 as SGHRS and CDR2 as YFSETQ. This CDR3 comprises 16 residues. For the CDR3, the DNA is TGCGCCAGCAGCTCCTACGGGACTAGCGGGGTAGGTGAGCAGTTCTTC. It is translated as CASSSYGTSGVGEQFF.

This sequence joins TRBV12-5 and TRBJ1-2; a weak D match, TRBD1 (5 bases). CDR3 length: 12 amino acids. Germline V gives CDR1 LGHNT, CDR2 FRNRAP. Trimming removed 6 bases at V and 5 bases at J, with 10 bases between. The CDR3 DNA is TGTGCTAGTGGCATAGGGGCGTATGGCTACACCTTC. Translation gives CASGIGAYGYTF.

This clonotype has just a few counts. The chain combines TRBV5-1 with TRBJ2-5, with TRBD2 as a possible D gene (6 bases). Trimming cost V 0 bases and J 2 bases, with 11 bases left between them. CDR3 length: 15 residues. Germline CDR1 reads SGHRS; CDR2 reads YFSETQ. This CDR3 is CASSLAAGQQETQYF. The CDR3 DNA follows: TGCGCCAGCAGCTTGGCCGCGGGGCAACAAGAGACCCAGTACTTC.

The V gene is TRBV27, the J gene TRBJ1-6; D perhaps matches TRBD1 (6 bases). The ends were cut back, 5 bases at V and 12 bases at J, with 11 bases in the middle. The CDR3 consists of 12 residues. Germline V gene sequence: CDR1 MNHEY, CDR2 SMNVEV (reference sequence). CDR3 DNA: TGTGCCAGCAGTAATCAGGGGCAACCCCTCCACTTT. This encodes CASSNQGQPLHF.

This clonotype was counted once. J is TRBJ2-5 and V is TRBV3-1; 11 nucleotides line up with TRBD2. This CDR3 is built from 17 residues. V was clipped by 1 base and J by 11 bases; unmatched bases: 15. CDR1 LGHDT and CDR2 YNNKEL come from the germline V gene (reference sequence). The CDR3 protein is CASSQGRVPSGGLEQYF. The CDR3 DNA follows: TGTGCCAGCAGCCAAGGAAGAGTTCCTAGCGGGGGGCTAGAGCAGTACTTC.

This chain uses TRBV5-1 with TRBJ2-1, with D possibly TRBD1 on 6 matching bases. The CDR3 is made up of 15 amino acids. Germline V gene sequence: CDR1 SGHRS, CDR2 YFSETQ. V was clipped by 1 base and J by 1 base, with 9 bases between them. CDR3 in DNA: TGCGCCAGCAGCTTGCGACAGGTTTCCTACAATGAGCAGTTCTTC. It codes for CASSLRQVSYNEQFF.

The rearrangement uses TRBV20-1 and TRBJ2-7; maybe TRBD2 (5 bases). The CDR3 is made up of 12 amino acids. The germline V and J ends were trimmed by 6 bases and 1 base, with 10 bases remaining between them. Per the germline V gene, CDR1 is DFQATT and CDR2 is SNEGSKA (reference sequence). The CDR3 region is CSAVRESYEQYF. The DNA for the CDR3 is TGCAGTGCGGTGAGGGAATCCTACGAGCAGTACTTC.

The genes are TRBV10-3 and TRBJ2-3; 9 positions agree with TRBD2. Germline trimming cut 0 bases from V and 6 bases from J; bases unmatched to any gene: 7. The germline V gene encodes CDR1 ENHRY and CDR2 SYGVKD. CDR3 length equals 16 residues. The CDR3 region is CAISESASGASDTQYF. The CDR3 bases are TGTGCCATCAGTGAGTCAGCTAGCGGGGCCTCGGATACGCAGTATTTT.

The J gene is TRBJ1-4, the V gene TRBV15; 9 positions agree with TRBD1. The CDR3 spans 16 residues. V gave up 0 bases and J gave up 5 bases; unmatched junction bases: 4. Germline V lookup: CDR1 LNHNV, CDR2 YYDKDF (reference sequence). CDR3 sequence (DNA): TGTGCCACCAGCAGAGAGGGGACAGGGTACAATGAAAAACTGTTTTTT. This gives the protein CATSREGTGYNEKLFF. Supplemented by reference TRBV15 and TRBJ1-4, the full variable domain reads DAMVIQNPRYQVTQFGKPVTLSCSQTLNHNVMYWYQQKSSQAPKLLFHYYDKDFNNEADTPDNFQSRRPNTSFCFLDIRSPGLGDTAMYLCATSREGTGYNEKLFFGSGTQLSVL.

The rearrangement links TRBV27 to TRBJ1-2; D ambiguous. CDR3 length equals 14 residues. V lost 6 bases, J lost 0 bases, and 11 bases lay in between. Looked up from germline, CDR1 is MNHEY and CDR2 is SMNVEV (reference sequence). CDR3 in amino acids: CASRGSATNYGYTF. In DNA, the CDR3 is TGTGCCAGCAGAGGTTCAGCTACTAACTATGGCTACACCTTC.

This clonotype was counted only a few times. This rearrangement joins TRBV7-9 to TRBJ1-1; possible D gene TRBD1, 5 bases. CDR3 length equals 13 residues. Trimming removed 5 bases at V and 4 bases at J, with 11 bases between. Germline V gene sequence: CDR1 SEHNR, CDR2 FQNEAQ (reference sequence). CDR3 coding DNA: TGTGCCAGCAGCCCCCTCCAGGGCACTGAAGCTTTCTTT. Its translation is CASSPLQGTEAFF.

This clonotype showed up just a few times. V and J are TRBV3-1 and TRBJ2-6, with 8 bases identical to TRBD2. V dropped 4 bases and J dropped 2; count of bases not matched to a gene: 13. In germline, CDR1 is LGHDT, CDR2 YNNKEL (reference sequence). The CDR3 contains 19 residues. CDR3 coding DNA: TGTGCCAGCAGCCTCAAGCGAATAGCGGGGCCTCCTGGGGCCAACGTCCTGACTTTC. This translates into CASSLKRIAGPPGANVLTF.

The chain uses TRBV4-1 and TRBJ1-4; possible D gene TRBD1, 5 bases. Germline V gives CDR1 MGHRA, CDR2 YSYEKL. V dropped 2 bases and J dropped 7 bases, with 17 bases sitting between them. The CDR3 consists of 16 residues. The CDR3 loop is CASSQSGRGRGEKLFF. CDR3 DNA: TGCGCCAGCAGCCAATCGGGACGGGGTCGCGGTGAAAAACTGTTTTTT.

This clonotype was counted a single time. V and J are TRBV7-2 and TRBJ2-1; possible D gene TRBD2, 5 bases. This CDR3 spans 15 amino acids. Germline V CDR1 and CDR2: SGHTA, FQGNSA. Trimming took off 7 bases at V and 6 bases at J, with 19 bases between the two ends. The CDR3 bases are TGTGCCAGCAACCGCGCAGCTAGGGAGAGCAATGAGCAGTTCTTC. It encodes CASNRAARESNEQFF.

There are a few counts of this clonotype. The rearrangement joins TRBV2 to TRBJ2-1; TRBD2 matches 14 bases. The germline V gene has CDR1 SNHLY and CDR2 FYNNEI. This CDR3 is built from 16 residues. Losses at the gene ends were 3 bases for V and 4 bases for J; bases not matched to a gene: 2. Here the CDR3 reads CASSERTSGGYNEQFF. The CDR3 DNA reads TGTGCCAGCAGTGAGCGGACTAGCGGGGGGTACAATGAGCAGTTCTTC.

The CDR3 protein is CASSFLARADNEQFF. As DNA, the CDR3 is TGTGCCAGCAGTTTTCTAGCGAGAGCGGACAATGAGCAGTTCTTC. The chain joins TRBV27 to TRBJ2-1; the D gene is possibly TRBD2 (6 bases). The CDR3 runs to 15 residues. From germline, CDR1 is MNHEY and CDR2 SMNVEV (reference sequence). Trimming cost V 3 bases and J 5 bases, with 14 bases left between them.

On this clonotype: A much larger clone lies one base from this, so it may be a read error. This sequence joins TRBV12-3 or TRBV12-4 and TRBJ2-3; TRBD2 matches at 10 bases. This CDR3 has 15 residues. V gave up 7 bases and J gave up 1 base; unmatched junction bases: 5. In DNA, the CDR3 is TGTGCCAGCATCCCCGGGACTAGCGGCACAGATACGCAGTATTTT. Protein product: CASIPGTSGTDTQYF.

This clonotype has only a few counts. CDR3 DNA sequence: TGTGCCAGCAAGAGAAAGGGCGGGAACCAAGAGACCCAGTACTTC. The encoded protein is CASKRKGGNQETQYF. J is TRBJ2-5 and V is TRBV7-3; tentatively, D is TRBD2 (6 bases). The CDR3 is 15 residues long. With 7 bases removed from V and 0 bases from J, the gap between germline ends came to 15 bases. Germline V gene lookup returns CDR1 SGHTA and CDR2 FQGTGA.

The rearrangement joins TRBV7-2 to TRBJ2-5; tentative D call: TRBD2 (6 bases). Germline CDR1 is SGHTA and CDR2 is FQGNSA. V dropped 5 bases and J dropped 7 bases, with 17 bases sitting between them. CDR3 length equals 14 residues. CDR3 protein: CASSRVRGEATQYF. The CDR3 DNA reads TGTGCCAGCAGCCGCGTGAGAGGGGAGGCGACCCAGTACTTC.

This clonotype was observed a few times. The gene calls are TRBV18 and TRBJ2-3; 8 bases are a match to TRBD1. The CDR3 extends over 16 amino acids. With V trimmed by 3 bases and J by 10 bases, 15 bases remained unmatched. In germline, CDR1 is KGHSH, CDR2 LQKENI. Here the CDR3 reads CASSPQGAGTSAAQYF. The CDR3 region has the DNA TGTGCCAGCTCACCGCAGGGGGCGGGTACCTCCGCGGCGCAGTATTTT.

V and J are TRBV6-2 or TRBV6-3 and TRBJ2-5; 10 positions match TRBD2. This CDR3 has 14 amino acids. V shed 2 bases, J shed 5 bases, and the junction held 2 bases outside the gene matches. Germline CDR1 MNHEY, CDR2 SVGEGT. CDR3 sequence: CASSYLAGDETQYF. DNA of the CDR3: TGTGCCAGCAGTTACCTAGCGGGGGATGAGACCCAGTACTTC.

This chain connects TRBV18 to TRBJ1-1; D gene ambiguous. Trimming removed 5 bases from V and 2 bases from J, with 9 bases in between. Germline CDR1 reads KGHSH; CDR2 reads LQKENI. There are 13 residues in the CDR3. CDR3 DNA: TGTGCCAGCTCAATGACATCTAACACTGAAGCTTTCTTT. This encodes CASSMTSNTEAFF.

This clonotype was found a few times. J is TRBJ2-3 and V is TRBV4-2; TRBD2 aligns across 9 bases. This CDR3 comprises 17 residues. The germline V gene encodes CDR1 LGHNA and CDR2 YNFKEQ. V was clipped by 0 bases and J by 2 bases; unmatched bases: 6. The CDR3 DNA reads as TGTGCCAGCAGCCAAGAGATTAGCGGGGGTCTCACAGATACGCAGTATTTT. Its translation: CASSQEISGGLTDTQYF.